The TCR beta chain under discussion was sequenced for a study of cytomegalovirus exposure and HLA in healthy donors. This PCR relied on a set of 60 Vbeta primers and 13 Jbeta primers. Clones were read by immunoSEQ multiplex PCR, and TCRdb kept only the in-frame ones, dropping some. The table records roughly 150,000 clones, 60% to 80% of them present only once. About this clone: The junction and the germline gene differ at one end; a read error may be behind it.

The germline V gene has CDR1 SSHAT and CDR2 FNYEAQ (reference sequence). The CDR3 is made up of 14 amino acids. The V call is TRBV7-7, the J call TRBJ2-3; D remains unclear. The sample comprised PBMCs. This TCR derives from a male donor in good health and CMV-seronegative. The CDR3 DNA reads as TGTGCTAGCAGCTTGCGTTCCACTACAGATACGCAGTATTTT. It specifies CASSLRSTTDTQYF.